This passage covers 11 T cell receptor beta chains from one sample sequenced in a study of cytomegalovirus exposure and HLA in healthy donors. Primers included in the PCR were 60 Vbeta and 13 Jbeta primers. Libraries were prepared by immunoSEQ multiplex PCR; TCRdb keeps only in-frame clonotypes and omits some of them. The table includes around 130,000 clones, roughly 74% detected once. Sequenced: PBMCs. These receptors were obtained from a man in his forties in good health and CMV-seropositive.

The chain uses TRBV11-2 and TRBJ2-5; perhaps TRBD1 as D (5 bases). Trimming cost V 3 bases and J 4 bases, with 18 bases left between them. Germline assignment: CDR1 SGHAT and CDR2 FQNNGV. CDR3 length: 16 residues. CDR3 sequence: CASSFPLAGFLETQYF. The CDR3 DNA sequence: TGTGCCAGCAGCTTTCCCCTGGCAGGGTTTCTAGAGACCCAGTACTTC.

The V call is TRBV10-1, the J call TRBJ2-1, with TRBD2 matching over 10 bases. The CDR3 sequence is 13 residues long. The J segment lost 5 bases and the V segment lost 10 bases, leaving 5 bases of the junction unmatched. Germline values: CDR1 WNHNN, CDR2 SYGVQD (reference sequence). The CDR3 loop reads CATGTSENNEQFF. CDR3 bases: TGCGCCACCGGGACTAGCGAAAACAATGAGCAGTTCTTC.

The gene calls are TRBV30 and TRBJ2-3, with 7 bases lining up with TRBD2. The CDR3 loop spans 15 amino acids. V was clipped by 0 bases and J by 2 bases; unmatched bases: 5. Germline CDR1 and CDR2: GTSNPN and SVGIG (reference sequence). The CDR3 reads CAWSVLSGITDTQYF. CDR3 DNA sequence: TGTGCCTGGAGTGTACTAAGCGGGATCACAGATACGCAGTATTTT. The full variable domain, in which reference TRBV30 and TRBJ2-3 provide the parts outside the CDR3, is SQTIHQWPATLVQPVGSPLSLECTVEGTSNPNLYWYRQAAGRGLQLLFYSVGIGQISSEVPQNLSASRPQDRQFILSSKKLLLSDSGFYLCAWSVLSGITDTQYFGPGTRLTVL.

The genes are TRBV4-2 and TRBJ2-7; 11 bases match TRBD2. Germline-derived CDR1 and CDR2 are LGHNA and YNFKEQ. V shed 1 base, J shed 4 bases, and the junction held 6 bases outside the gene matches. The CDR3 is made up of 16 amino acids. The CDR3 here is CASSQAAGTSGYEQYF. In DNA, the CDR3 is TGTGCCAGCAGCCAAGCCGCCGGGACTAGCGGATACGAGCAGTACTTC.

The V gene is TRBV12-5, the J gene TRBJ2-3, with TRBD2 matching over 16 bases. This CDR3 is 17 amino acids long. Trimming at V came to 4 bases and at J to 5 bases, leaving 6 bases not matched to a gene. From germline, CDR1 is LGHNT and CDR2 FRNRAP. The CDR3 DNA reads TGTGCTAGTGGTTCGGGACTAGCGGGGGGGCAGGGAGATACGCAGTATTTT. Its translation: CASGSGLAGGQGDTQYF.

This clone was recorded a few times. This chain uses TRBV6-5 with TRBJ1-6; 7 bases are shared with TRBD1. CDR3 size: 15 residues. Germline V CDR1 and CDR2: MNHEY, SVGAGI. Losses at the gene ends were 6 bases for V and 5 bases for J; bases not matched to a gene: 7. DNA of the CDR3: TGTGCCAGCAGCGAACAGGGGTTTGATAATTCACCCCTCCACTTT. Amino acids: CASSEQGFDNSPLHF.

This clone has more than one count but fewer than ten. The CDR3 spells CASSQQGPGTDTQYF. In nucleotides, the CDR3 is TGTGCCAGCTCACAACAGGGGCCGGGCACAGATACGCAGTATTTT. This chain joins TRBV18 and TRBJ2-3; TRBD1 matches at 7 bases. Trimming cost V 4 bases and J 1 base; bases outside gene matches: 5. The CDR3 extends over 15 amino acids. Germline loops: CDR1 KGHSH, CDR2 LQKENI.

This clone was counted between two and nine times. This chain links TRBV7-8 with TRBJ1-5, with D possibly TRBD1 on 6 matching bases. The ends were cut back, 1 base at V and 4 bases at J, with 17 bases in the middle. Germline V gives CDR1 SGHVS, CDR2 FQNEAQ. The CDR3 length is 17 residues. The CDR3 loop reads CASSLVEGRGTNQPQHF. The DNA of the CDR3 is TGTGCCAGCAGCTTAGTCGAGGGCAGGGGTACTAATCAGCCCCAGCATTTT.

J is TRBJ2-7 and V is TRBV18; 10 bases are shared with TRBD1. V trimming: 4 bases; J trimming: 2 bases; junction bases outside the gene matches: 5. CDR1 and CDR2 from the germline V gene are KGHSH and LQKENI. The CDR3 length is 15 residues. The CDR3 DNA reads TGTGCCAGCTCACAGCCGGGACAGGGGACCTACGAGCAGTACTTC. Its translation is CASSQPGQGTYEQYF.

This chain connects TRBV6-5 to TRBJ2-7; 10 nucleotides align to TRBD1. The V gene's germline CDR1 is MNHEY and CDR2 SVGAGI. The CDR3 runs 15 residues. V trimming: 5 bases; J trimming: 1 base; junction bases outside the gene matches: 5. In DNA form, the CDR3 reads TGTGCCAGCAGTCTGACAGGGGGCTCTTCCTACGAGCAGTACTTC. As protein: CASSLTGGSSYEQYF.

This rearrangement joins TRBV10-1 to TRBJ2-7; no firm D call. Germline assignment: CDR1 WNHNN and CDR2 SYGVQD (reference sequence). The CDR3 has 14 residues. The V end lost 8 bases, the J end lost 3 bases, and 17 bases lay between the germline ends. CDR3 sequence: CASPISETDYEQYF. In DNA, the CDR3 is TGCGCCAGCCCAATCTCGGAGACTGACTACGAGCAGTACTTC.